This T cell receptor beta chain was sequenced for a study of Graves' ophthalmopathy and Graves' hyperthyroidism. General study findings and limits: A 13-signature model separated ophthalmopathy from stable hyperthyroidism, 85% to 90% sensitivity, 75% to 84% specificity.

RNA transcripts were the template, and TCR beta CDR3 regions were amplified from them. First-round RT-PCR with HTBI primers preceded a second-round multiplex PCR. Via MiXCR, TCRdb re-called the multiplex PCR reads, giving one row per CDR3 protein. The repertoire holds around 340,000 distinct CDR3 sequences, with roughly a sixth as singletons. The CDR3 sequence is 16 residues long. Trimming removed 10 bases from V and 1 base from J; junction bases left unmatched: 15. CDR1 is ENHRY and CDR2 is SYGVKD in the germline V gene. This clonotype was picked up many times. Its antigen is not identified. Establishment of the diagnosis relied upon clinical symptoms, serum thyroxine, TRAb, thyroid ultrasound and orbital computed tomography.

This rearrangement joins TRBV10-3 to TRBJ1-1; 7 bases line up with TRBD1. Sequences were obtained from peripheral blood. The clonotype comes from an adult man with Graves' ophthalmopathy. CDR3 DNA: TGTGCCACCACCGGGACAGACTCTGTATGGAACACTGAAGCTTTCTTT. It specifies CATTGTDSVWNTEAFF.